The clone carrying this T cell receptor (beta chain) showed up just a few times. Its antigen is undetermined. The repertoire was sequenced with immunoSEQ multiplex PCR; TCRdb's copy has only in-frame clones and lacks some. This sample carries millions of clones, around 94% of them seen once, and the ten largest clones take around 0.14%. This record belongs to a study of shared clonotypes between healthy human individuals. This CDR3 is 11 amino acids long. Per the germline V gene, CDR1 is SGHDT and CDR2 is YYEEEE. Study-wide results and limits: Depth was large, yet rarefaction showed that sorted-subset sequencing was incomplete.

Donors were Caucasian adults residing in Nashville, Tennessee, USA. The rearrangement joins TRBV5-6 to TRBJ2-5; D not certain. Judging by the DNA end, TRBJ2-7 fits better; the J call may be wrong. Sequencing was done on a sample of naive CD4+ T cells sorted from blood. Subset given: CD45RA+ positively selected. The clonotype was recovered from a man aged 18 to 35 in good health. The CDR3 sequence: CASSLEYEQYF. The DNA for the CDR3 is TGTGCCAGCAGCTTGGAATACGAGCAGTACTTC.